These 27 T cell receptor beta chains share one sample of origin, sequenced in a study of CD8+ T cells in alopecia areata (dated by TCRdb to between 2018 and 2020). Pooled mouse cutaneous lymph node cells were stained for CD4, CD8alpha, NKG2D, NKG2ACE and other markers, then sorted on a BD Influx. The method was the immunoSEQ multiplex PCR assay. To provide template for TCR sequencing, every sample had RNA extracted and reverse transcribed into cDNA. TCRdb carries this immuneACCESS record with in-frame sequences only. Its versions omit some clonotypes, under half of them owing to an unresolved V gene in the studies checked, with the rest unexplained. Across this sample, more than 2,000 clones were tabulated and none appeared just once. Roughly two fifths of the sample rests with the top ten. The sequenced sample consisted of CD8+ T cells sorted from a lymph node. These receptors originate from a C3H/HeJ mouse with alopecia areata. The MHC haplotype that this mouse strain carries is H2-k.

As to this clone: The gene names here belong to mouse. Read data end 4 residues before the CDR3 end; the end is taken from the germline J gene. The sample holds other DNA sequences that translate to the same CDR3. V usage is TRBV3 and J usage is TRBJ2-5; 10 bases are shared with TRBD1. The CDR3 consists of 14 residues. The germline V gene encodes CDR1 SNHLY and CDR2 FYNGKV (reference sequence). CDR3 bases read: TGTGCCAGCAGCTTAGGGGACAGGGGAGAC. It yields the protein CASSLGDRGD. The whole CDR3 is CASSLGDRGDTQYF.

This clone is labeled medium-sized (0.01 to 0.1%). The gene names here belong to mouse. The read ends 3 residues early relative to the CDR3; the germline J gene fills the gap. The V gene is TRBV1, the J gene TRBJ1-6, with TRBD1 as a possible D gene (5 bases). TRBJ1-6 is sorted into the ORF group, with uncertain function. The CDR3 is 15 amino acids. V lost 1 base and J 3 bases, leaving 7 bases between the germline ends. Per germline, CDR1 NSQYPW and CDR2 LRSPGD (reference sequence). The DNA read from the CDR3 is TGCACCTGCAGTGCAGGGGGCGGCTATAATTCGCCC. As protein: CTCSAGGGYNSP. The CDR3 in full is CTCSAGGGYNSPLYF.

This clone showed up many times. Genes and germline come from the mouse. The sequenced part of the CDR3 DNA is TGTGCTAGCAGTTTACCGGACAGGGGAAGAGAC. Amino acids: CASSLPDRGRD. The full CDR3 is CASSLPDRGRDTQYF. This chain uses TRBV29 with TRBJ2-5; the match to TRBD1 covers 9 bases. The read stops 4 residues short of the end of the CDR3; the missing end is completed from the germline J gene. The CDR3 loop spans 15 amino acids. The germline V gene has CDR1 MSHET and CDR2 SYDVDS.

Note on this clone: Genes and germline come from the mouse. The read is 4 residues too short to cover the CDR3 end, so that end is filled in from the germline J gene. The V gene is TRBV19, the J gene TRBJ2-5, with D perhaps matching TRBD2 (5 bases). Germline values: CDR1 FNHDT, CDR2 SITEND (reference sequence). The CDR3 length is 13 residues. This CDR3 reads CASSIGEEDTQYF. The CDR3 DNA, read in part, is TGTGCCAGCAGTATTGGGGAGGAAGAC.

This clone has a count of ten or more. These gene names are mouse names. The observed sequence ends 4 residues before the CDR3 terminus, with the missing tail filled in from the germline J gene. The gene calls are TRBV3 and TRBJ2-2; 12 bases fit TRBD1. J was trimmed by 4 bases and V by 5 bases; bases with no gene match: 5. The CDR3 has 16 amino acids. Germline V gene sequence: CDR1 SNHLY, CDR2 FYNGKV (reference sequence). CDR3 loop: CASSPGQGAPTGQLYF. The part of the CDR3 DNA that was read is TGTGCCAGCAGCCCGGGACAGGGGGCGCCCACCGGG.

This clone was counted at least ten times. Gene names and germline refer to mouse. The CDR3 is cut off 4 residues early in the read; its end comes from the germline J gene. The rearrangement joins TRBV31 to TRBJ2-7, with D possibly TRBD2 on 6 matching bases. This CDR3 contains 14 residues. Germline V lookup: CDR1 GKSSPN, CDR2 SITVG. Incomplete CDR3 DNA: TGTGCCTGGAGTCTAGCCTGGGGCCTTTAT. It yields the protein CAWSLAWGLY. In full, the CDR3 reads CAWSLAWGLYEQYF.

This clone was counted ten times or more. Mouse gene names and germline throughout. The read is 3 residues too short to cover the CDR3 end, so that end is filled in from the germline J gene. The J gene is TRBJ1-6, the V gene TRBV5; D remains ambiguous. TRBJ1-6 is marked as an open reading frame, function uncertain. Per germline, CDR1 LGHNA and CDR2 YNLKQL (reference sequence). The CDR3 length is 14 residues. Between the trimmed V and J ends, which lost 3 bases and 0 bases, there was a span of 3 bases. The CDR3: CASSQGSYNSPLYF. The DNA read from the CDR3 is TGTGCCAGCAGCCAGGGTTCCTATAATTCGCCC.

This clone appeared many times. The gene symbols are mouse symbols. The CDR3 end lies 4 residues beyond the end of the read and is filled in from the germline J gene. This sequence joins TRBV1 and TRBJ2-5, with 8 bases lining up with TRBD2. V shed 3 bases and J 1 base; nucleotides not matched to a gene: 3. The CDR3 is 15 amino acids. CDR1 and CDR2 (germline): NSQYPW, LRSPGD (reference sequence). The sequenced part of the CDR3 DNA is TGCACCTGCAGTGCCACGACTGGGGACCAAGAC. Translation gives CTCSATTGDQD. The complete CDR3 sequence is CTCSATTGDQDTQYF.

This clone has ten or more counts. The gene names here belong to mouse. Sequencing ends 4 residues short of the CDR3 end; the germline J gene provides the rest. The chain uses TRBV13-2 and TRBJ2-2; maybe TRBD2 (5 bases). Germline loops: CDR1 NNHNN, CDR2 SYGAGS (reference sequence). The CDR3 contains 17 residues. Trimming pared 3 bases from V and 0 bases from J, leaving 15 bases between. CDR3 protein: CASGGHWLGANTGQLYF. The part of the CDR3 DNA that was read is TGTGCCAGCGGTGGTCATTGGCTGGGAGCAAACACCGGG.

There are a few counts of this clone. Genes and germline come from the mouse. The read stops 4 residues short of the end of the CDR3; the missing end is completed from the germline J gene. This chain connects TRBV19 to TRBJ2-1, with 7 positions matching TRBD1. This CDR3 has 13 residues. Germline trimming cut 4 bases from V and 3 bases from J; bases unmatched to any gene: 1. Looked up from germline, CDR1 is FNHDT and CDR2 is SITEND (reference sequence). The CDR3 bases that were read are TGTGCCAGCAGTCACAGGGGCTATGCT. Its protein product is CASSHRGYA. The CDR3 as a whole reads CASSHRGYAEQFF.

This clone is deemed medium-sized. Genes and germline come from the mouse. Read coverage stops 4 residues before the CDR3 terminus; the germline J gene supplies the remainder. The genes are TRBV14 and TRBJ2-2, with 9 bases identical to TRBD1. This CDR3 contains 14 residues. J lost 6 bases, V lost 4 bases, and 4 bases had no gene match. Germline CDR1 and CDR2: SGHDT and FRDEAV. The DNA read from the CDR3 is TGTGCCAGCAGTACCGGGACAGGGCCCGGG. It translates to CASSTGTGPG. The CDR3 in full is CASSTGTGPGQLYF.

This clone was seen repeatedly, ten times or more. The germline and genes are mouse ones. Sequencing ends 3 residues short of the CDR3 end; the germline J gene provides the rest. The rearrangement uses TRBV19 and TRBJ1-6; D is uncertain. TRBJ1-6 is sorted into the ORF group, with uncertain function. The CDR3 is made up of 14 amino acids. Germline V gene data show CDR1 as FNHDT and CDR2 as SITEND (reference sequence). Trimming removed 1 base at V and 7 bases at J, with 9 bases between. The DNA read from the CDR3 is TGTGCCAGCAGTATAAACCACAGAAATTCGCCC. The encoded protein is CASSINHRNSP. The complete CDR3 sequence is CASSINHRNSPLYF.

This clone is medium-sized within its sample. The germline and genes are mouse ones. The read ends 4 residues early relative to the CDR3; the germline J gene fills the gap. The chain joins TRBV17 to TRBJ1-1; D ambiguous. Germline values: CDR1 MNHDT, CDR2 YYDKIL. CDR3 size: 12 residues. Trimming pared 4 bases from V and 0 bases from J, leaving 3 bases between. The CDR3 sequence is CASSIANTEVFF. Partial CDR3 DNA: TGTGCTAGCAGTATTGCAAACACA. The whole variable domain, remainder taken from reference TRBV17 and TRBJ1-1, is DTTVKQNPRYKLARVGKPVNLICSQTMNHDTMYWYQKKPNQAPKLLLFYYDKILNREADTFEKFQSSRPNNSFCSLYIGSAGLEYSAMYLCASSIANTEVFFGKGTRLTVV.

In its sample, this clone was seen a few times. Genes here carry mouse names. The DNA ends 4 residues before the CDR3 does, and the rest of the CDR3 is filled in from the germline J gene. This chain links TRBV19 with TRBJ1-2, with 9 bases fitting TRBD1. Trimming cost V 5 bases and J 3 bases; bases outside gene matches: 8. Looked up from germline, CDR1 is FNHDT and CDR2 is SITEND (reference sequence). CDR3 length: 15 residues. CDR3: CASSSGQGWYSDYTF. The covered CDR3 bases are TGTGCCAGCAGCTCAGGACAGGGGTGGTACTCC.

This clone has a handful of counts. Gene and germline names: mouse. The sequenced fragment ends 3 residues before the CDR3 boundary, so the rest is inferred from the germline J gene. The chain joins TRBV29 to TRBJ1-6; 7 nucleotides match TRBD1. TRBJ1-6 is annotated as an ORF whose role is uncertain. The germline V gene encodes CDR1 MSHET and CDR2 SYDVDS. The J segment lost 5 bases and the V segment lost 3 bases, leaving 4 bases of the junction unmatched. This CDR3 has 15 amino acids. The CDR3 is CASSFRGQNNSPLYF. The part of the CDR3 DNA that was read is TGTGCTAGCAGTTTCCGGGGACAGAATAATTCGCCC.

A word on this clone: Mouse names are used for the genes. The observed sequence ends 4 residues before the CDR3 terminus, with the missing tail filled in from the germline J gene. The chain has TRBV19 and TRBJ2-2, with TRBD1 identical over 8 bases. From germline, CDR1 is FNHDT and CDR2 SITEND (reference sequence). V was clipped by 2 bases and J by 0 bases; unmatched bases: 6. The CDR3 loop spans 17 amino acids. The CDR3 DNA, read in part, is TGTGCCAGCAGTATCCCTGACAGGGGTGCAAACACCGGG. As protein: CASSIPDRGANTG. The CDR3 reads in full as CASSIPDRGANTGQLYF.

This clone was recorded a few times. Mouse germline and gene names are used. The CDR3 bases that were read are TGTGCCAGCGGGACTGGGGGGGCCGAC. This codes for CASGTGGAD. The complete CDR3 protein is CASGTGGADTQYF. V and J are TRBV13-2 and TRBJ2-5, with 12 bases that match TRBD2. The read gets to within 4 residues of the CDR3 end, and the germline J gene fills in the rest. The CDR3 runs 13 residues. Germline CDR1 NNHNN, CDR2 SYGAGS (reference sequence).

This clone is deemed medium-sized. The genes and germline here are from mouse. From the germline J gene comes the end of the CDR3, since the read stops 4 residues before it. The genes are TRBV1 and TRBJ1-1; 7 nucleotides align to TRBD1. V shed 3 bases and J 3 bases; nucleotides not matched to a gene: 7. Germline V lookup: CDR1 NSQYPW, CDR2 LRSPGD (reference sequence). This CDR3 contains 15 residues. Incomplete CDR3 DNA: TGCACCTGCAGTGCGACAGGGAGGGTAGACACA. Translating gives CTCSATGRVDT. The full-length CDR3 reads as CTCSATGRVDTEVFF.

This clone was recorded at least ten times. Gene names and germline match the mouse. The read terminates 4 residues before the CDR3 end, so the remaining end is supplied by the germline J gene. The chain joins TRBV17 to TRBJ2-5, with D unresolved. From germline, CDR1 is MNHDT and CDR2 YYDKIL. The CDR3 has 13 amino acids. With 6 bases removed from V and 0 bases from J, the gap between germline ends came to 7 bases. The CDR3 here is CASSRQNQDTQYF. CDR3 bases read: TGTGCTAGCAGCAGACAAAACCAAGAC.

This clone was detected only a few times. The genes and germline here are from mouse. The read falls 4 residues short of the CDR3 end, and the missing part is taken from the germline J gene. The genes are TRBV19 and TRBJ2-4; 11 positions match TRBD2. Per the germline V gene, CDR1 is FNHDT and CDR2 is SITEND (reference sequence). CDR3 size: 14 residues. The CDR3 bases that were read are TGTGCCAGCAGTCTGGACTGGGGGGAAAAC. Translating it yields CASSLDWGEN. The CDR3, in full, reads CASSLDWGENTLYF.

This clone was observed many times. Genes and germline are mouse. The sequenced fragment ends 4 residues before the CDR3 boundary, so the rest is inferred from the germline J gene. This chain links TRBV13-3 with TRBJ1-1, with D hard to call. The CDR3 extends over 14 amino acids. Germline loops: CDR1 NNHDY, CDR2 SYVADS. V dropped 4 bases and J dropped 0 bases, with 10 bases sitting between them. The part of the CDR3 DNA that was read is TGTGCCAGCAGTATCCCTGAAACAAACACA. This gives the protein CASSIPETNT. The whole CDR3 sequence reads CASSIPETNTEVFF.

This clone has more than one count but fewer than ten. The genes and germline here are from mouse. The DNA ends 4 residues before the CDR3 does, and the rest of the CDR3 is filled in from the germline J gene. This sequence joins TRBV5 and TRBJ2-1, with 8 bases fitting TRBD1. Germline CDR1 LGHNA, CDR2 YNLKQL (reference sequence). This CDR3 contains 14 residues. V shed 4 bases, J shed 1 base, and the junction held 0 bases outside the gene matches. The covered CDR3 bases are TGTGCCAGCAGCCGACAGGGGAACTATGCT. Residues: CASSRQGNYA. Given in full, the CDR3 is CASSRQGNYAEQFF.

Within the sample, this clone is medium-sized. Each gene name is a mouse one. The read ends 4 residues shy of where the CDR3 ends; the end is completed using the germline J gene. The chain is built from TRBV19 and TRBJ2-7; 11 nucleotides agree with TRBD2. The CDR3 is 13 amino acids. From germline, CDR1 is FNHDT and CDR2 SITEND (reference sequence). CDR3 region: CASTDWGAYEQYF. The CDR3 DNA, read in part, is TGTGCCAGCACGGACTGGGGGGCGTAT.

Note on this clone: Gene names denote mouse genes. Sequencing ends 4 residues short of the CDR3 end; the germline J gene provides the rest. The rearrangement links TRBV5 to TRBJ2-5, with 8 positions matching TRBD2. Germline V gene sequence: CDR1 LGHNA, CDR2 YNLKQL (reference sequence). The CDR3 is 16 residues long. This CDR3 is CASSQKAWTGRDTQYF. Incomplete CDR3 DNA: TGTGCCAGCAGCCAAAAAGCTTGGACTGGGAGAGAC.

This clone is medium-sized. The germline and genes are mouse ones. Sequencing ends 4 residues short of the CDR3 end; the germline J gene provides the rest. This rearrangement joins TRBV13-1 to TRBJ1-1, with a weak D call TRBD1 (5 bases). The CDR3 has 13 amino acids. Germline assignment: CDR1 NSHNY and CDR2 SYGAGN. The germline V and J ends were trimmed by 2 bases and 2 bases, with 7 bases remaining between them. Incomplete CDR3 DNA: TGTGCCAGCAGTGAAGGACATAACACA. It is translated as CASSEGHNT. The whole CDR3 is CASSEGHNTEVFF.

At least ten counts were recorded for this clone. Gene names refer to mouse genes. The read is 4 residues too short to cover the CDR3 end, so that end is filled in from the germline J gene. The genes are TRBV5 and TRBJ1-2; no clear D. The CDR3 loop spans 13 amino acids. V dropped 2 bases and J dropped 0 bases, with 4 bases sitting between them. Germline V gene lookup returns CDR1 LGHNA and CDR2 YNLKQL (reference sequence). CDR3 DNA, as far as it was read: TGTGCCAGCAGCCAAACAACAAACTCC. Translation gives CASSQTTNS. The entire CDR3 protein is CASSQTTNSDYTF.

Only a few counts were recorded for this clone. Gene labels here are mouse ones. The read falls 4 residues short of the CDR3 end, and the missing part is taken from the germline J gene. The chain is built from TRBV19 and TRBJ2-5; 7 positions agree with TRBD2. J gave up 2 bases and V 1 base, and 4 bases lay outside the gene matches. There are 15 residues in the CDR3. Germline V CDR1 and CDR2: FNHDT, SITEND (reference sequence). The DNA read from the CDR3 is TGTGCCAGCAGTATATGGGGGGACCTCCAAGAC. This codes for CASSIWGDLQD. The full CDR3 protein is CASSIWGDLQDTQYF. Drawing the rest from reference TRBV19 and TRBJ2-5, the complete variable domain is GGIITQTPKFLIGQEGQKLTLKCQQNFNHDTMYWYRQDSGKGLRLIYYSITENDLQKGDLSEGYDASREKKSSFSLTVTSAQKNEMAVFLCASSIWGDLQDTQYFGPGTRLLVL.